The 15 T cell receptor beta chains below were found in one sample sequenced in a study of OX40 agonist ivuxolimab in advanced cancers. The data were produced by immunoSEQ multiplex PCR, yet TCRdb's version contains in-frame clones alone and is incomplete. The sample lists around 18,000 clones, roughly 72% occurring once. This sample comprised CD4+ or CD8+ T cells sorted from blood, obtained in a trial of the OX40 agonist ivuxolimab. The receptors were gathered from an adult with an advanced solid tumor such as melanoma, head and neck, liver or kidney cancer.

There are a few counts of this clone. The rearrangement uses TRBV9 and TRBJ2-2, with D perhaps TRBD2 (6 bases). The length of the CDR3 is 17 residues. Trimming took 3 bases from V and 0 from J, leaving 15 bases between them. Per germline, CDR1 SGDLS and CDR2 YYNGEE. Here the CDR3 DNA reads TGTGCCAGCAGCGCTCCTTTGGAGGGGCCGAACACCGGGGAGCTGTTTTTT. Encoded protein: CASSAPLEGPNTGELFF.

The chain's CDR3 is CASTPLSTGELFF. The CDR3 nucleotides read TGTGCCAGCACCCCCCTTTCCACCGGGGAGCTGTTTTTT. This rearrangement joins TRBV2 to TRBJ2-2; D remains unclear. Germline CDR1 reads SNHLY; CDR2 reads FYNNEI. This CDR3 comprises 13 residues. Trimming took off 7 bases at V and 4 bases at J, with 10 bases between the two ends. The whole variable domain, filled in from reference TRBV2 and TRBJ2-2, reads EPEVTQTPSHQVTQMGQEVILRCVPISNHLYFYWYRQILGQKVEFLVSFYNNEISEKSEIFDDQFSVERPDGSNFTLKIRSTKLEDSAMYFCASTPLSTGELFFGEGSRLTVL.

The chain uses TRBV4-1 and TRBJ1-1; D not certain. Trimming removed 0 bases at V and 3 bases at J, with 8 bases between. The CDR3 length is 14 residues. The germline V gene encodes CDR1 MGHRA and CDR2 YSYEKL. CDR3 amino acids: CASSQDNFYTEAFF. The CDR3 region has the DNA TGCGCCAGCAGCCAAGATAATTTTTACACTGAAGCTTTCTTT.

This clone was counted only a few times. V is TRBV28 and J is TRBJ2-7, with 10 bases lining up with TRBD1. V gave up 8 bases and J gave up 4 bases; unmatched junction bases: 14. In germline, CDR1 is MDHEN, CDR2 SYDVKM. The CDR3 is 16 residues long. The DNA of the CDR3 is TGTGCCAGCGCTCCCGGGACAGGGGAGCCCCTTTACGAGCAGTACTTC. Translating gives CASAPGTGEPLYEQYF.

CDR3 sequence reads: CASSLYRTGVSLGELFF. Written as DNA, the CDR3 is TGTGCCAGCAGCTTATACCGGACAGGTGTCTCTCTCGGGGAGCTGTTTTTT. The rearrangement joins TRBV11-3 to TRBJ2-2, with 7 bases fitting TRBD1. Germline CDR1 and CDR2: SGHNT and YENEEA. The CDR3 totals 17 residues. Germline trimming cut 2 bases from V and 7 bases from J; bases unmatched to any gene: 13.

For the CDR3, the DNA is TGTGCCTCTGTGGCGGGGGGCACAGATACGCAGTATTTT. Its translation: CASVAGGTDTQYF. The chain employs TRBV27 and TRBJ2-3; 7 bases line up with TRBD2. CDR1 MNHEY and CDR2 SMNVEV come from the germline V gene (reference sequence). The ends lost 11 bases at V and 1 base at J; junction bases unmatched: 6. The CDR3 consists of 13 residues.

V gene TRBV6-6 combines with J gene TRBJ2-7, with D unresolved. Germline CDR1 reads MNHNY; CDR2 reads SVGAGI (reference sequence). Trimming pared 4 bases from V and 2 bases from J, leaving 15 bases between. The CDR3 is 15 residues long. The CDR3 region has the DNA TGTGCCAGCAGTTGGGTCGCGCAGGAGACCTACGAGCAGTACTTC. Protein: CASSWVAQETYEQYF.

The genes are TRBV10-1 and TRBJ2-3; the D gene is possibly TRBD1 (6 bases). The V and J ends lost 11 bases and 0 bases respectively, with 18 bases between them. Germline V gene sequence: CDR1 WNHNN, CDR2 SYGVQD (reference sequence). The CDR3 runs to 15 residues. The DNA of the CDR3 is TGCGCCCAAACTCGAGGGGGACATAGCACAGATACGCAGTATTTT. Protein product: CAQTRGGHSTDTQYF.

The gene calls are TRBV4-1 and TRBJ2-3; D remains ambiguous. This CDR3 region has 15 residues. Trimming removed 1 base at V and 0 bases at J, with 8 bases between. The germline V gene encodes CDR1 MGHRA and CDR2 YSYEKL. DNA for the CDR3: TGCGCCAGCAGCCAAGCGACTCCTAGCACAGATACGCAGTATTTT. Residues: CASSQATPSTDTQYF.

The chain combines TRBV13 with TRBJ2-7; 10 nucleotides match TRBD2. This CDR3 is built from 15 residues. Germline V gives CDR1 PRHDT, CDR2 FYEKMQ (reference sequence). V trimming: 4 bases; J trimming: 3 bases; junction bases outside the gene matches: 6. The CDR3, as DNA: TGTGCCAGCAGCTCTAGCGGGGGAGGCCGCTACGAGCAGTACTTC. Amino acids: CASSSSGGGRYEQYF.

This clone was seen only once. The chain has TRBV11-3 and TRBJ2-7, with D hard to call. The CDR3 is 14 residues long. The V end was cut by 5 bases, the J end by 2 bases, with 13 bases between. CDR1 and CDR2 from the germline V gene are SGHNT and YENEEA. The DNA of the CDR3 is TGTGCCAGCAGCGTGCTTGGTCAGACCTACGAGCAGTACTTC. Residues: CASSVLGQTYEQYF.

The chain recombines TRBV6-4 with TRBJ2-7; 8 bases agree with TRBD1. The V gene end was trimmed by 0 bases and the J gene end by 5 bases; junction bases not matched to a gene: 6. This CDR3 region has 15 residues. Germline V CDR1 and CDR2: MRHNA, SNTAGT. The CDR3 sequence: CASSDSPDRDNEQYF. As DNA, the CDR3 is TGTGCCAGCAGTGACTCCCCGGACAGGGACAACGAGCAGTACTTC.

This chain connects TRBV6-5 to TRBJ2-3, with D tentatively TRBD2 (6 bases). This CDR3 is 14 amino acids long. CDR1 and CDR2 (germline): MNHEY, SVGAGI. V was trimmed by 3 bases and J by 8 bases, leaving 15 bases between them. The CDR3: CASSYGFRGGTQYF. CDR3 sequence (DNA): TGTGCCAGCAGTTATGGGTTTCGGGGAGGTACGCAGTATTTT.

This chain links TRBV9 with TRBJ2-7; 7 nucleotides align to TRBD1. Germline V gene data show CDR1 as SGDLS and CDR2 as YYNGEE. The CDR3 is made up of 14 amino acids. V lost 4 bases to trimming and J lost 4 bases; unmatched junction nucleotides: 8. Here the CDR3 reads CASSLSDRVYEQYF. Written as DNA, the CDR3 is TGTGCCAGCAGCTTATCAGACAGGGTGTACGAGCAGTACTTC.

This clone is categorized as medium-sized. Other nucleotide sequences from this sample produce the same CDR3. The V and J genes are TRBV7-9 and TRBJ2-3; no reliable D call. CDR1 and CDR2 from the germline V gene are SEHNR and FQNEAQ (reference sequence). This CDR3 is built from 15 residues. Between the trimmed V and J ends, which lost 10 bases and 1 base, there was a span of 18 bases. In DNA, the CDR3 is TGTGCCACTCAGCTTGGTATAGAGCGCACAGATACGCAGTATTTT. Amino acid sequence: CATQLGIERTDTQYF. The full variable domain, in which reference TRBV7-9 and TRBJ2-3 provide the parts outside the CDR3, is DTGVSQNPRHKITKRGQNVTFRCDPISEHNRLYWYRQTLGQGPEFLTYFQNEAQLEKSRLLSDRFSAERPKGSFSTLEIQRTEQGDSAMYLCATQLGIERTDTQYFGPGTRLTVL.